Sequencing of this T cell receptor beta chain was carried out in a study of T cell repertoires in cytomegalovirus infection. Turning to the study itself: It can be stated that public TCR beta signatures indicated CMV infection as well as a matching HLA type.

This clonotype was seen many times. Its antigen is unknown. Study results and caveats: Pooled public TCR beta family frequency picked out CMV carriers with the relevant HLA. CMV-specific HLA-C-restricted TCR beta clonotypes dominated the ex vivo response.

V was pared by 1 base and J by 0 bases, with 9 bases between. The CDR3 extends over 15 amino acids. The V gene's germline CDR1 is SGHTA and CDR2 FQGNSA. TCRdb reprocessed the reads with MiXCR, giving one entry per CDR3 protein. The top ten clones hold around two fifths of a sample with just over 450,000 distinct CDR3 sequences, approximately 46% of them seen once. The material sequenced was cultured PBMCs, taken from culture after CMV antigen stimulation. The chain couples TRBV7-2 to TRBJ1-1; D is unresolved. The clonotype was recovered from a human donor in good health (CMV status not recorded). Some clones in this sample may be carry-over from other donors' samples. CDR3 amino acids: CASSLDGTLNTEAFF. In DNA, the CDR3 is TGTGCCAGCAGCTTAGATGGAACACTGAACACTGAAGCTTTCTTT.